This T cell receptor beta chain was recovered during a study of OX40 agonist ivuxolimab in advanced cancers. Study-wide context: The costimulatory receptor OX40 (CD134) was targeted by ivuxolimab, a fully human IgG2 agonistic monoclonal antibody. Intravenous ivuxolimab was administered to patients every 2 weeks at six dose levels: 0.01, 0.1, 0.3, 1.5, 3 and 10 mg/kg. Of the approximately 54 patients in dose escalation, some 20 had hepatocellular carcinoma, around 15 had melanoma, 9 had renal cell carcinoma and 9 had head and neck cancer. The dose-escalation cohort was around 83% male with a mean age of roughly 60 years, ranging from roughly 20 to 80. Patients were allowed to have had prior anti-PD-1, anti-PD-L1 or anti-CTLA-4 therapy, and around 43% of the dose-escalation patients had been treated with checkpoint inhibitors. Partial responses occurred in three dose-escalation patients, of whom one had hepatocellular carcinoma and two had cutaneous melanoma. The purpose of peripheral TCRbeta sequencing was to test whether ivuxolimab changed TCR sequence diversity and led to clonal T-cell expansion. The paper describes the monotherapy dose-escalation part (N = 52 patients) of the phase I trial of ivuxolimab.

Patients with autoimmune disease history or receiving systemic immunosuppression were excluded from the trial. Peripheral blood for TCR sequencing was collected from all dose cohorts at baseline, on cycle 4 day 1, and on cycle 7 day 1. The samples were taken from a phase I, first-in-human, multicenter, open-label dose-escalation trial of ivuxolimab. Adults with locally advanced or metastatic melanoma, renal cell, hepatocellular, or head and neck squamous cell carcinoma were enrolled in the trial. Before TCR sequencing, CD4+ T cells and CD8+ T cells from peripheral blood were sorted into separate populations. In this sample, this clone turned up once. No antigen is known for it. No base quality information exists; no much larger clone differs at one position. To sequence the TCRbeta CDR3 region, genomic DNA was isolated from the sorted cells. TCRbeta CDR3 regions were sequenced using the immunoSEQ Assay. In TCRdb, the immuneACCESS table is reduced to in-frame sequences with V and J assigned. These tables do not hold every clone; where another copy was compared, an unresolved V gene accounts for under half, and the others remain unexplained. For this sample the table gives about 40,000 clones, of which approximately 86% were detected only once. 15% of the sample comes from the top ten.

On the study overall, not on this receptor specifically: At doses from 0.1 to 3.0 mg/kg, clonal expansion was seen in both CD4+ and CD8+ blood T cells between baseline and week 6. In the 0.1-3.0 mg/kg groups, partial responders were among the patients with the lowest normalized peripheral clonal expansion, particularly in CD8+ T cells. Low levels of normalized T-cell clonal expansion were also shown by some nonresponding patients. After ivuxolimab, expanded clones were on average more numerous among CD8+ T cells than among CD4+ T cells. Which antigens the clonally expanded peripheral T cells were specific for was not determined.

Reading the germline V gene gives CDR1 SGHVS and CDR2 FNYEAQ. From V the trimming removes 0 bases and from J it removes 10 bases, while the gene matches leave 5 bases of the junction unaccounted for. CDR3 length: 14 amino acids, cysteine to phenylalanine. CDR3 DNA only is kept here, 42 bases in frame from base 1. The specimen was CD4+ or CD8+ T cells sorted from blood, collected in a trial of the OX40 agonist ivuxolimab. The chain is made from TRBV7-6 and TRBJ2-1, with 8 bases aligning to TRBD1. The TCR sequence derives from an adult with an advanced solid tumor such as melanoma, head and neck, liver or kidney cancer. DNA sequence: TGTGCCAGCAGCTTAGCGTCACAGGGGGGCGAGCAGTTCTTC. This sequence encodes CASSLASQGGEQFF.